This is a list of T cell receptor beta chains from one sample in a study of cytomegalovirus exposure and HLA in healthy donors. Profiling relied on immunoSEQ multiplex PCR, and the TCRdb table lists in-frame clones only, not all of them. The table records about 190,000 clones, more than 80% of them present only once. The specimen sequenced was PBMCs. The receptors derive from a woman in her forties or fifties in good health and CMV-seropositive. Both conserved end residues are part of each CDR3. A D gene is named only where the DNA matches it firmly. Clone size is stated in some rows and not others, as once, few, many or a class when expanded.

CDR3 length	D gene	J gene	V gene	clone size	CDR3 protein	CDR3 DNA
15	TRBD1	TRBJ1-2	TRBV28	.	CASSDRSTGNYGYTF	TGTGCCAGCAGTGACCGATCGACAGGGAACTATGGCTACACCTTC
15	.	TRBJ2-2	TRBV29-1	.	CSVEELGATTGELFF	TGCAGCGTTGAAGAGTTAGGGGCCACTACCGGGGAGCTGTTTTTT
14	.	TRBJ2-5	TRBV2	.	CASRGQGISETQYF	TGTGCCAGCAGGGGGCAGGGGATTTCAGAGACCCAGTACTTC
12	.	TRBJ1-1	TRBV2	.	CASSSAGSEAFF	TGTGCCAGCAGTAGTGCAGGGTCTGAAGCTTTCTTT
17	.	TRBJ1-5	TRBV7-9	once	CASSLEAWGDGNQPQHF	TGTGCCAGCAGCTTAGAAGCTTGGGGCGACGGCAATCAGCCCCAGCATTTT
14	.	TRBJ2-2	TRBV5-1	.	CASSSNTGPGELFF	TGCGCCAGCAGCTCGAACACAGGGCCCGGGGAGCTGTTTTTT
13	TRBD2	TRBJ2-3	TRBV10-1	.	CASAAGGTDTQYF	TGCGCCAGCGCGGCGGGGGGCACAGATACGCAGTATTTT
14	.	TRBJ2-3	TRBV19	once	CASSTGTPPDTQYF	TGTGCCAGTAGTACAGGGACACCTCCAGATACGCAGTATTTT
13	.	TRBJ2-5	TRBV10-1	.	CAWGGQVQETQYF	TGCGCCTGGGGGGGGCAGGTACAAGAGACCCAGTACTTC
16	.	TRBJ1-3	TRBV11-2	once	CASSLGGRASGNTIYF	TGTGCCAGCAGCTTAGGAGGGAGGGCCTCTGGAAACACCATATATTTT
15	TRBD1	TRBJ1-1	TRBV19	.	CASSPDRGPSGEAFF	TGTGCCAGTAGTCCGGACAGGGGGCCATCAGGTGAAGCTTTCTTT
14	.	TRBJ2-7	TRBV9	.	CASSPGGNSYEQYF	TGTGCCAGCAGCCCCGGGGGTAACTCCTACGAGCAGTACTTC
13	.	TRBJ1-6	TRBV6-4	.	CASSAEENSPLHF	TGTGCCAGCAGTGCAGAGGAAAATTCACCCCTCCACTTT
15	TRBD1	TRBJ2-5	TRBV6-6	.	CASTPGTGSWETQYF	TGTGCCAGCACCCCAGGGACAGGGTCATGGGAGACCCAGTACTTC
12	.	TRBJ2-3	TRBV10-3	.	CAISDGTDTQYF	TGTGCCATCAGCGACGGGACAGATACGCAGTATTTT
15	TRBD2	TRBJ2-3	TRBV5-1	.	CASRGLADSSNTQYF	TGCGCCAGCAGGGGACTAGCGGATTCCTCAAATACGCAGTATTTT
15	.	TRBJ1-1	TRBV5-4	few	CASSVTGTQNTEAFF	TGTGCCAGCAGCGTAACCGGGACACAGAACACTGAAGCTTTCTTT
15	.	TRBJ1-1	TRBV5-1	once	CASSRRGAQNTEAFF	TGCGCCAGCAGCCGACGGGGGGCGCAGAACACTGAAGCTTTCTTT
15	.	TRBJ1-6	TRBV7-9	.	CASSLQGSYNSPLHF	TGTGCCAGCAGCTTACAGGGGTCCTATAATTCACCCCTCCACTTT
15	.	TRBJ1-5	TRBV21-1	.	CASRNRGLWNQPQHF	TGTGCCAGCAGAAACAGGGGGCTATGGAATCAGCCCCAGCATTTT
11	.	TRBJ2-5	TRBV2	.	CASSPRETQYF	TGTGCCAGCAGCCCCCGAGAGACCCAGTACTTC
14	.	TRBJ1-6	TRBV7-2	.	CASSLDGLNSPLHF	TGTGCCAGCAGCTTGGACGGACTTAATTCACCCCTCCACTTT
12	.	TRBJ1-1	TRBV30	few	CAWSGKGSEAFF	TGTGCCTGGAGTGGGAAGGGGTCTGAAGCTTTCTTT
15	.	TRBJ2-4	TRBV6-1	.	CASSEAWQGQNIQYF	TGTGCCAGCAGTGAAGCTTGGCAGGGCCAAAACATTCAGTACTTC
15	.	TRBJ2-2	TRBV9	.	CASSDEPLFTGELFF	TGTGCCAGCAGCGATGAACCCCTATTCACCGGGGAGCTGTTTTTT
13	.	TRBJ1-5	TRBV30	.	CAWSPSGNQPQHF	TGTGCCTGGAGTCCCAGCGGGAATCAGCCCCAGCATTTT
16	TRBD2	TRBJ2-1	TRBV7-2	.	CASSSGLAGVYNEQFF	TGTGCCAGCAGCTCCGGACTAGCGGGGGTTTACAATGAGCAGTTCTTC
12	.	TRBJ2-7	TRBV10-1	.	CASIQGNYEQYF	TGCGCCAGCATACAAGGTAACTACGAGCAGTACTTC
15	TRBD1	TRBJ1-1	TRBV18	.	CASSLKGQGYTEAFF	TGTGCCAGCTCATTAAAGGGACAGGGGTACACTGAAGCTTTCTTT
13	.	TRBJ1-2	TRBV9	.	CASSGVSNYGYTF	TGTGCCAGCAGCGGCGTTTCGAACTATGGCTACACCTTC
14	.	TRBJ1-4	TRBV6-5	.	CASSPRVANEKLFF	TGTGCCAGCAGCCCCAGGGTGGCTAATGAAAAACTGTTTTTT